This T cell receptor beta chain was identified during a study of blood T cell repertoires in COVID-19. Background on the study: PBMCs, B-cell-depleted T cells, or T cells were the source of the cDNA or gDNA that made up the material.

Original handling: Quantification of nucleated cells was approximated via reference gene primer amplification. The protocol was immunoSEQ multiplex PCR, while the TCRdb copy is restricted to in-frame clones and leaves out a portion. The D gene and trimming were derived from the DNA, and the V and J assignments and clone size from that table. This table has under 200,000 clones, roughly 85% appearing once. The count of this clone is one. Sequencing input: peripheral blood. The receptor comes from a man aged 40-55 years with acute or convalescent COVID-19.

CDR3 amino acids: CASSFAGGNGYTF. The CDR3 region has the DNA TGCGCCAGCAGCTTCGCAGGGGGCAATGGCTACACCTTC. The genes are TRBV5-1 and TRBJ1-2, with 8 bases fitting TRBD1. Germline trimming cut 2 bases from V and 6 bases from J; bases unmatched to any gene: 3. The CDR3 contains 13 residues. The germline gives CDR1 SGHRS, CDR2 YFSETQ.